This T cell receptor (beta chain) was found in a study of shared clonotypes between healthy human individuals. Regarding the study as a whole: Deeper or shallower sequencing was expected to change how clonotypes are shared among donors.

Terminally differentiated effector memory CD45RA+ cells were excluded by CCR7 positive selection of CD45RO-negative cells. Donors comprised only Caucasian adults living in Nashville, Tennessee. In the case of this clone: Its specificity is unknown.

Germline-derived CDR1 and CDR2 are MNHEY and SVGAGI. The CDR3 consists of 13 residues. Trimming cost V 5 bases and J 5 bases; bases outside gene matches: 4. The method was immunoSEQ multiplex PCR; TCRdb's version includes in-frame clones alone and lacks a portion of them. The data hold nearly 2 million clones, with over 85% observed a single time. The sample taken for sequencing was naive CD8+ T cells sorted from blood. The chain combines TRBV6-5 with TRBJ2-5; 8 bases fit TRBD1. The clonotype comes from a man aged 18 to 30 in good health. CDR3 coding DNA: TGTGCCAGCAGTAGGACAGGGTTCGAGACCCAGTACTTC. Amino acid sequence: CASSRTGFETQYF.